Presented here are 7 T cell receptor beta chains from one specimen sequenced in a study of T cells in Graves' hyperthyroidism and ophthalmopathy (dated by TCRdb to between 2018 and 2021). Libraries came from multiplex PCR. Sequenced on an Illumina HiSeq 2000. The TCR beta CDR3 regions were amplified from the RNA transcripts. The TCR CDR3 was subjected to a first round of RT-PCR using the HTBI primer set and the Qiagen OneStep RT-PCR kit. TCRdb ran its own pipeline on the public reads, namely fastp trimming at Q25 and MiXCR clone calling, and kept in-frame beta chains. CDR3 protein sequences are deduplicated, and each keeps its most common genes and DNA. For this sample there are 400,000 to 550,000 distinct CDR3 sequences; approximately 25% appear just once. The top ten constitute around 11% of the sample. Sequencing was done on a sample of blood. These receptor sequences come from a young woman with Graves' ophthalmopathy.

This chain uses TRBV12-3 or TRBV12-4 with TRBJ2-2, with D tentatively TRBD2 (5 bases). The CDR3 extends over 15 amino acids. Trimming removed 1 base from V and 5 bases from J, with 11 bases in between. CDR3 DNA: TGTGCCAGCAGTTTAGGCGGGTTGGGGACCGGGGAGCTGTTTTTT. Translation gives CASSLGGLGTGELFF.

In regard to this clonotype: At one end the junction does not follow the germline gene, possibly because of a read error. The rearrangement links TRBV5-1 to TRBJ2-5; TRBD1 matches 7 bases. In germline, CDR1 is SGHRS, CDR2 YFSETQ. The CDR3 spans 14 residues. CDR3 sequence: CAISLGQNQETQYF. DNA of the CDR3: TGCGCCATCAGCCTGGGACAGAACCAAGAGACCCAGTACTTC.

The sample holds many counts of this clonotype. The chain has TRBV12-3 or TRBV12-4 and TRBJ1-2, with 9 bases fitting TRBD1. This CDR3 has 13 residues. With 5 bases clipped from V and 10 bases from J, the junction kept 8 bases outside the gene matches. The CDR3 DNA sequence: TGTGCCAGCAGTCTGGGACAGGGAGGGGACTACACCTTC. It specifies CASSLGQGGDYTF.

The J gene is TRBJ1-5, the V gene TRBV12-3 or TRBV12-4; D is unclear. Trimming stripped 3 bases from V and 2 bases from J, with 8 bases between. The CDR3 is 14 residues long. The CDR3 sequence is CASSFGWGNQPQHF. The DNA of the CDR3 is TGTGCCAGCAGTTTTGGGTGGGGCAATCAGCCCCAGCATTTT.

This clonotype was found a few times. The V gene is TRBV20-1, the J gene TRBJ1-1; D not certain. Germline V gene data show CDR1 as DFQATT and CDR2 as SNEGSKA (reference sequence). The CDR3 contains 12 residues. Trimming removed 6 bases from V and 0 bases from J, with 8 bases in between. The CDR3 loop reads CSASVMNTEAFF. CDR3 bases: TGCAGTGCATCCGTGATGAACACTGAAGCTTTCTTT.

This sequence joins TRBV27 and TRBJ2-7; D perhaps matches TRBD1 (6 bases). There are 13 residues in the CDR3. The V gene lost 6 bases and the J gene lost 7 bases, with 16 bases spanning the gap. Germline V CDR1 and CDR2: MNHEY, SMNVEV (reference sequence). CDR3 protein: CASRGPTGWEQYF. In DNA form, the CDR3 reads TGTGCCAGCAGGGGCCCTACAGGGTGGGAGCAGTACTTC.

In this sample, this clonotype turned up many times. The rearrangement links TRBV20-1 to TRBJ2-5, with D uncertain. The CDR3 runs 11 residues. Germline values: CDR1 DFQATT, CDR2 SNEGSKA (reference sequence). Between the trimmed V and J ends, which lost 7 bases and 4 bases, there was a span of 10 bases. CDR3 nucleotides: TGCAGTGTTATGGGAAGAGAGACCCAGTACTTC. This sequence encodes CSVMGRETQYF.